The 15 T cell receptor beta chains below were found in one sample sequenced in a study of Ad26.COV2.S vaccination and SARS-CoV-2 variants. Using immunoSEQ multiplex PCR, the repertoire was profiled, and TCRdb retains in-frame clones only, with some absent. There are some 420,000 clones in the sample; approximately 88% occur only once, and 3.5% to 4% lies in the top ten. Treatment here: roughly 20 received Ad26.COV2.S at low or high dose, single or two shots; roughly five received placebo; per-sample allocation not given. Vaccine and placebo recipients were sampled on day 63 after the first injection. The source was peripheral blood, collected in a trial of Ad26.COV2.S vaccine versus placebo. All receptors derive from a person between 18 and 65 years old who received the Ad26.COV2.S COVID-19 vaccine or a placebo.

The chain recombines TRBV19 with TRBJ2-1, with D maybe TRBD1 (5 bases). The germline CDR1 and CDR2 sequences are LNHDA and SQIVND (reference sequence). The CDR3 totals 15 residues. Trimming pared 6 bases from V and 9 bases from J, leaving 21 bases between. This CDR3 is CASSSYQGKGIEQFF. The CDR3 DNA follows: TGTGCCAGTAGCTCGTATCAGGGTAAGGGTATTGAGCAGTTCTTC.

The chain couples TRBV7-8 to TRBJ1-1; D unclear. Trimming pared 5 bases from V and 0 bases from J, leaving 13 bases between. The CDR3 contains 15 residues. Germline CDR1 reads SGHVS; CDR2 reads FQNEAQ. The CDR3 sequence is CASSLRSPMNTEAFF. CDR3 in DNA: TGTGCCAGCAGCCTGAGGTCTCCGATGAACACTGAAGCTTTCTTT.

The chain employs TRBV9 and TRBJ2-1, with 7 bases matching TRBD2. Germline trimming cut 0 bases from V and 8 bases from J; bases unmatched to any gene: 2. The CDR3 loop spans 13 amino acids. Germline assignment: CDR1 SGDLS and CDR2 YYNGEE. CDR3 in amino acids: CASSVVSGYEQFF. In DNA, the CDR3 is TGTGCCAGCAGCGTAGTTAGCGGGTATGAGCAGTTCTTC.

This chain connects TRBV11-1 to TRBJ1-5, with D perhaps TRBD1 (5 bases). Trimming took 5 bases from V and 4 from J, leaving 9 bases between them. The CDR3 loop spans 13 amino acids. Germline V gives CDR1 SGHAT, CDR2 FQDESV (reference sequence). This CDR3 reads CASSPGPNQPQHF. The CDR3 nucleotides are TGTGCCAGCAGCCCGGGACCGAATCAGCCCCAGCATTTT.

This chain uses TRBV5-6 with TRBJ2-5; perhaps D is TRBD1 or TRBD2 (5 bases each). Germline loops: CDR1 SGHDT, CDR2 YYEEEE. The CDR3 has 15 amino acids. V lost 6 bases, J lost 0 bases, and 15 bases lay in between. CDR3 loop: CASNLRGSDQETQYF. CDR3 nucleotides: TGTGCCAGCAACCTGAGGGGCAGCGACCAAGAGACCCAGTACTTC.

The chain has TRBV10-3 and TRBJ2-3, with 12 bases identical to TRBD2. Germline CDR1 and CDR2: ENHRY and SYGVKD. The CDR3 sequence is 17 residues long. V dropped 2 bases and J dropped 5; count of bases not matched to a gene: 8. CDR3 nucleotides: TGTGCCATCAGTGAGCTTCTAGCGGGGGGGCCGAAAGATACGCAGTATTTT. Amino acid sequence: CAISELLAGGPKDTQYF.

The CDR3 DNA follows: TGTGCCAGCAGTCCCCCCCTGGGAGCGAGGGCGAGATTTCAGGAGACCCAGTACTTC. Its translation is CASSPPLGARARFQETQYF. V gene TRBV28 combines with J gene TRBJ2-5, with a possible D match to TRBD2 (5 bases). This CDR3 has 19 amino acids. Trimming removed 5 bases from V and 5 bases from J, with 30 bases in between. The V gene's germline CDR1 is MDHEN and CDR2 SYDVKM.

The CDR3 is CASSFYGNEQYF. The CDR3 DNA is TGCGCCAGCAGCTTCTACGGTAACGAGCAGTACTTC. This chain links TRBV5-1 with TRBJ2-7, with no clear D. The CDR3 is 12 residues long. CDR1 and CDR2 (germline): SGHRS, YFSETQ. V dropped 2 bases and J dropped 5 bases, with 8 bases sitting between them.

This chain's CDR3 is CATSLAGGTDTQYF. CDR3 in DNA: TGTGCCACCAGTCTAGCGGGGGGCACAGATACGCAGTATTTT. This chain connects TRBV24-1 to TRBJ2-3, with TRBD2 identical over 10 bases. CDR3 length: 14 residues. Per the germline V gene, CDR1 is KGHDR and CDR2 is SFDVKD. Trimming cost V 6 bases and J 1 base; bases outside gene matches: 0.

This chain uses TRBV7-2 with TRBJ2-6; D might be TRBD2 (6 bases). Trimming shortened V by 4 bases and J by 0 bases, and 13 bases separated the two germline ends. Germline CDR1 and CDR2: SGHTA and FQGNSA. CDR3 length: 17 residues. The CDR3 loop is CASSSGRGNSGANVLTF. The CDR3, as DNA: TGTGCCAGCAGCTCGGGACGGGGGAACTCTGGGGCCAACGTCCTGACTTTC.

The J gene is TRBJ2-3, the V gene TRBV5-1; 11 bases are a match to TRBD2. Germline V gene lookup returns CDR1 SGHRS and CDR2 YFSETQ. Losses at the gene ends were 4 bases for V and 3 bases for J; bases not matched to a gene: 16. The length of the CDR3 is 19 residues. The chain's CDR3 is CASSLGLAGGPIGTDTQYF. In DNA form, the CDR3 reads TGCGCCAGCAGCCTGGGGCTAGCGGGGGGCCCCATAGGTACAGATACGCAGTATTTT.

The chain employs TRBV5-6 and TRBJ1-6; a possible D gene is TRBD1 (5 bases). The CDR3 totals 16 residues. V lost 5 bases, J lost 7 bases, and 19 bases lay in between. The germline V gene has CDR1 SGHDT and CDR2 YYEEEE. CDR3 coding DNA: TGTGCCAGCAGTCCCGGGCCCCAGGGTAGAAATTCACCCCTCCACTTT. Protein product: CASSPGPQGRNSPLHF.

Regarding this clone: At one of its ends the junction is not consistent with the germline gene, which may arise from a read error. This sample also contains other DNA sequences that code for the same CDR3. The gene calls are TRBV6-2 or TRBV6-3 and TRBJ2-7; the D is unclear. CDR3 length: 11 residues. Germline-derived CDR1 and CDR2 are MNHEY and SVGEGT. The CDR3, as DNA: TGTGCCAGCAGTCACTCCTACGAGCAGTACTTC. Translating it yields CASSHSYEQYF.

The CDR3 DNA is TGTGCCAGCAGCACAGACAGGGGCACCTACGAGCAGTACTTC. Its translation is CASSTDRGTYEQYF. The chain uses TRBV11-2 and TRBJ2-7; TRBD1 matches 8 bases. CDR1 is SGHAT and CDR2 is FQNNGV in the germline V gene. V gave up 5 bases and J gave up 2 bases; unmatched junction bases: 5. The CDR3 covers 14 residues. Filled out from reference TRBV11-2 and TRBJ2-7, the complete variable domain reads EAGVAQSPRYKIIEKRQSVAFWCNPISGHATLYWYQQILGQGPKLLIQFQNNGVVDDSQLPKDRFSAERLKGVDSTLKIQPAKLEDSAVYLCASSTDRGTYEQYFGPGTRLTVT.

The chain uses TRBV6-1 and TRBJ2-2; TRBD1 might be the D (6 bases). This CDR3 has 15 residues. The germline CDR1 and CDR2 sequences are MNHNS and SASEGT. V lost 3 bases, J lost 1 base, and 9 bases lay in between. The CDR3 coding sequence is TGTGCCAGCAGTGACCAGGACAGGAACACCGGGGAGCTGTTTTTT. This sequence encodes CASSDQDRNTGELFF.